This T cell receptor (beta chain) derives from a study of shared clonotypes between healthy human individuals. The germline V gene encodes CDR1 LGHNA and CDR2 YSLEER. CDR3 length: 15 residues. Trimming pared 1 base from V and 0 bases from J, leaving 7 bases between. The naive CD8 subset, CD45RO-negative cells positively selected for CCR7, excluded terminally differentiated effector memory CD45RA+ cells. Sequenced by immunoSEQ multiplex PCR; TCRdb stores in-frame clones only, minus some. The table shows about 2,200,000 clones, with just over 90% occurring only once. The sequence was collected from a man aged 18 to 29 in good health. Some clones in this sample may be carry-over from other donors' samples. Sample: naive CD8+ T cells from PBMCs. The chain has TRBV4-3 and TRBJ1-5, with unresolved D. DNA for the CDR3: TGCGCCAGCAGCCAAGTTTGGGGTAGCAATCAGCCCCAGCATTTT. The encoded protein is CASSQVWGSNQPQHF.